This entry features one T cell receptor (beta chain) sequence. Its antigen is not identified. V lost 6 bases, J lost 0 bases, and 12 bases lay in between. The CDR3 covers 15 residues. Looked up from germline, CDR1 is LNHDA and CDR2 is SQIVND (reference sequence). The data are from a study of cytomegalovirus exposure and HLA in healthy donors. Broader study findings: Common viral pathogens seemed to be connected with several of the most significant clusters, according to a later analysis.

The PCR was carried out with 60 Vbeta primers and 13 Jbeta primers. Sequenced by immunoSEQ multiplex PCR; TCRdb stores in-frame clones only, minus some. The table has some 160,000 clones, 79% seen once; the top ten hold about 0.72%. The TCR was taken from a woman aged 40 to 50 in good health and CMV-seronegative. The sequenced sample was PBMCs. The J gene is TRBJ1-5, the V gene TRBV19; D is uncertain. The CDR3 sequence: CASRGGLNSNQPQHF. CDR3 sequence (DNA): TGTGCCAGTAGAGGAGGACTGAATAGCAATCAGCCCCAGCATTTT.